Each of the 16 T cell receptor beta chains below was sequenced from the same sample in a study of beta chain features in type 1 diabetes. Isolated RNA was reverse transcribed in full, so expressed TCRB transcripts were sequenced. Sequenced by immunoSEQ multiplex PCR; TCRdb stores in-frame clones only, minus some. The sample contains around 500,000 clones, over 25% of which appear only once. Sequencing used naive CD4+ T cells from blood. These receptors originate from a man younger than 35 in good health.

This clone has only a few counts. This chain joins TRBV29-1 and TRBJ2-1; D unresolved. V was pared by 1 base and J by 0 bases, with 10 bases between. CDR3 length: 15 residues. CDR1 and CDR2 from the germline V gene are SQVTM and ANQGSEA. CDR3 protein: CSVEGTSSSYNEQFF. The CDR3 DNA follows: TGCAGCGTTGAAGGGACCTCTAGCTCCTACAATGAGCAGTTCTTC.

The rearrangement uses TRBV7-9 and TRBJ1-1; D is unclear. The CDR3 is made up of 13 amino acids. Per germline, CDR1 SEHNR and CDR2 FQNEAQ (reference sequence). V was shortened by 3 bases and J by 8 bases, with 13 bases between the two germline ends. The CDR3 DNA sequence: TGTGCCAGCAGCTTCCGTTCTGACATCGAAGCTTTCTTT. Translated, it gives CASSFRSDIEAFF.

The chain combines TRBV27 with TRBJ2-2, with 7 bases matching TRBD1. The germline V gene encodes CDR1 MNHEY and CDR2 SMNVEV (reference sequence). V was pared by 4 bases and J by 5 bases, with 13 bases of the junction left unmatched. The CDR3 covers 17 residues. The CDR3 sequence is CASSSRTGWALTGELFF. CDR3 nucleotides: TGTGCCAGCAGTTCGAGGACAGGTTGGGCCCTGACCGGGGAGCTGTTTTTT.

The chain is built from TRBV29-1 and TRBJ1-1; 7 bases map to TRBD1. This CDR3 has 15 residues. The V and J ends lost 4 bases and 4 bases, in that order; junction bases with no gene match: 12. Looked up from germline, CDR1 is SQVTM and CDR2 is ANQGSEA. The CDR3 DNA reads TGCAGCGTTGGGCACAACATGAACAGGGGCACTGAAGCTTTCTTT. Its protein is CSVGHNMNRGTEAFF. Complete variable domain (other parts from reference TRBV29-1 and TRBJ1-1): SAVISQKPSRDICQRGTSLTIQCQVDSQVTMMFWYRQQPGQSLTLIATANQGSEATYESGFVIDKFPISRPNLTFSTLTVSNMSPEDSSIYLCSVGHNMNRGTEAFFGQGTRLTVV.

The gene calls are TRBV2 and TRBJ1-2; D possibly corresponds to TRBD1 (5 bases). V was cut by 6 bases and J by 1 base, with 12 bases left in between. This CDR3 has 14 residues. Germline V gene data show CDR1 as SNHLY and CDR2 as FYNNEI. The chain's CDR3 is CASSRDGVNYGYTF. The DNA of the CDR3 is TGTGCCAGCAGCCGGGACGGGGTTAACTATGGCTACACCTTC.

The chain carries TRBV29-1 and TRBJ1-1; D is possibly TRBD1 (6 bases). There are 14 residues in the CDR3. Germline CDR1 is SQVTM and CDR2 is ANQGSEA. Trimming pared 4 bases from V and 4 bases from J, leaving 16 bases between. In DNA form, the CDR3 reads TGCAGCGTTGTAAGTACAGGGAGGGGCACTGAAGCTTTCTTT. Amino acids: CSVVSTGRGTEAFF.

This clone was observed a handful of times. This chain uses TRBV9 with TRBJ1-1; D perhaps matches TRBD1 (5 bases). Trimming took 3 bases from V and 3 from J, leaving 9 bases between them. The CDR3 is 13 residues long. Germline V CDR1 and CDR2: SGDLS, YYNGEE. This CDR3 is CASSAAGHTEAFF. The CDR3 DNA follows: TGTGCCAGCAGCGCCGCGGGGCACACTGAAGCTTTCTTT.

The chain uses TRBV7-8 and TRBJ2-3; D may be TRBD2 (6 bases). Deletions cut 2 bases from V and 7 bases from J, with 16 bases between. The length of the CDR3 is 15 residues. Germline CDR1 is SGHVS and CDR2 is FQNEAQ. Written as DNA, the CDR3 is TGTGCCAGCAGCTTAAGGTTTACCGGGACTCATACGCAGTATTTT. This gives the protein CASSLRFTGTHTQYF.

This clone appeared a few times. The V call is TRBV30, the J call TRBJ2-3; either TRBD1 or TRBD2 may fit D (5 bases each). The CDR3 contains 13 residues. Germline CDR1 reads GTSNPN; CDR2 reads SVGIG (reference sequence). Trimming took off 3 bases at V and 7 bases at J, with 14 bases between the two ends. The CDR3 nucleotides are TGTGCCTGGAGGCGGCAGGGCGGGTATACGCAGTATTTT. Its translation is CAWRRQGGYTQYF.

The chain recombines TRBV19 with TRBJ2-3, with D perhaps matching TRBD1 (5 bases). The CDR3 contains 13 residues. Germline loops: CDR1 LNHDA, CDR2 SQIVND (reference sequence). V was shortened by 6 bases and J by 2 bases, with 9 bases between the two germline ends. CDR3 nucleotide sequence: TGTGCCAGTAGGATGACAGTCACAGATACGCAGTATTTT. It specifies CASRMTVTDTQYF.

V is TRBV10-3 and J is TRBJ2-7; D perhaps matches TRBD2 (6 bases). The germline V gene has CDR1 ENHRY and CDR2 SYGVKD. V was cut by 2 bases and J by 0 bases, with 8 bases left in between. The CDR3 is 14 residues long. CDR3: CAISEPRDSYEQYF. The CDR3 DNA reads TGTGCCATCAGTGAGCCGCGGGACTCCTACGAGCAGTACTTC.

This clone turned up a few times. The chain links TRBV30 to TRBJ2-3; 13 bases are a match to TRBD2. With V trimmed by 5 bases and J by 2 bases, 4 bases remained unmatched. CDR3 size: 15 residues. From germline, CDR1 is GTSNPN and CDR2 SVGIG (reference sequence). The CDR3 nucleotides are TGTGCCTGGGTGGGGACTAGCGGGGCCACAGATACGCAGTATTTT. It codes for CAWVGTSGATDTQYF.

This clone was seen a handful of times. In the same sample, other DNA sequences code for this CDR3. The V and J genes are TRBV6-1 and TRBJ2-3, with unresolved D. Trimming cost V 3 bases and J 5 bases, with 6 bases left between them. The CDR3 is made up of 12 amino acids. Per the germline V gene, CDR1 is MNHNS and CDR2 is SASEGT. DNA for the CDR3: TGTGCCAGCAGTGACCCAGGAGATACGCAGTATTTT. This gives the protein CASSDPGDTQYF.

This clone has only a few counts. The V call is TRBV5-1, the J call TRBJ2-1; TRBD2 is a possible D gene (6 bases). Germline V CDR1 and CDR2: SGHRS, YFSETQ. The V end was cut by 4 bases, the J end by 6 bases, with 14 bases between. The CDR3 consists of 14 residues. The DNA of the CDR3 is TGCGCCAGCAGCACTGGGACTTCGCCCAATGAGCAGTTCTTC. Translation gives CASSTGTSPNEQFF.

In regard to this clone: At one boundary the junction diverges from the germline segment, which might be a read error. V gene TRBV9 combines with J gene TRBJ1-4; D ambiguous. The germline gives CDR1 SGDLS, CDR2 YYNGEE. This CDR3 contains 13 residues. The CDR3 loop is CASSVEIGEKLFF. CDR3 DNA: TGTGCCAGCAGTGTAGAAATTGGTGAAAAACTGTTTTTT.

V and J are TRBV5-1 and TRBJ1-1; D call uncertain. The CDR3 covers 14 residues. In germline, CDR1 is SGHRS, CDR2 YFSETQ. Trimming left V 3 bases short and J 4 bases short, with 13 bases between. CDR3 DNA sequence: TGCGCCAGCAGCTATGGCGACCGGGGCACTGAAGCTTTCTTT. Translated, it gives CASSYGDRGTEAFF.